A single sample is the source of the 15 T cell receptor beta chains below, sequenced in a study of OX40 agonist ivuxolimab in advanced cancers. Libraries came from the immunoSEQ multiplex PCR assay. TCRdb stores this immuneACCESS table with in-frame sequences only. Part of the clones is absent; in the studies checked, under half of the shortfall reflects unresolved V genes, and no reason is known for the rest. This sample has under 80,000 clones in its table, and 85% to 90% of those were observed once. About 8.6% of the sample goes to the ten largest clones. The sequencing here drew on CD4+ or CD8+ T cells sorted from blood, taken in a trial of the OX40 agonist ivuxolimab. These receptors came from an adult with an advanced solid tumor such as melanoma, head and neck, liver or kidney cancer.

The CDR3 DNA follows: TGTGCCAGCGCTTACAGGGTTGGCTACACCTTC. It specifies CASAYRVGYTF. The chain combines TRBV10-3 with TRBJ1-2; D might be TRBD1 (6 bases). CDR3 size: 11 residues. Per the germline V gene, CDR1 is ENHRY and CDR2 is SYGVKD. V was clipped by 10 bases and J by 7 bases, with 13 bases between them.

The chain uses TRBV9 and TRBJ1-2; D is ambiguous. The V end lost 2 bases, the J end lost 4 bases, and 3 bases lay between the germline ends. Germline V gives CDR1 SGDLS, CDR2 YYNGEE. This CDR3 has 11 residues. The CDR3 loop is CASSVGYGYTF. For the CDR3, the DNA is TGTGCCAGCAGCGTCGGCTATGGCTACACCTTC.

This clone has just one count. The rearrangement links TRBV4-1 to TRBJ2-2; D is unclear. The CDR3 loop spans 16 amino acids. Germline CDR1 and CDR2: MGHRA and YSYEKL. V was trimmed by 0 bases and J by 0 bases, leaving 8 bases between them. CDR3 bases: TGCGCCAGCAGCCAAGATCCTCCCCCGAACACCGGGGAGCTGTTTTTT. This encodes CASSQDPPPNTGELFF.

The V call is TRBV9, the J call TRBJ2-5; D remains ambiguous. V dropped 6 bases and J dropped 2 bases, with 17 bases sitting between them. Germline values: CDR1 SGDLS, CDR2 YYNGEE. The CDR3 has 15 residues. The CDR3 loop is CASTYAGRRQETQYF. The CDR3 coding sequence is TGTGCCAGCACCTACGCAGGACGGCGGCAAGAGACCCAGTACTTC.

This chain connects TRBV5-1 to TRBJ1-5; D remains ambiguous. Trimming removed 0 bases at V and 0 bases at J, with 7 bases between. From germline, CDR1 is SGHRS and CDR2 YFSETQ. CDR3 length equals 15 residues. The CDR3 bases are TGCGCCAGCAGCTTGGGTGGGGTTAGCAATCAGCCCCAGCATTTT. Translating it yields CASSLGGVSNQPQHF.

This clone has only one observation. The J gene is TRBJ1-5, the V gene TRBV28; 8 nucleotides align to TRBD1. This CDR3 is 24 amino acids long. Germline V lookup: CDR1 MDHEN, CDR2 SYDVKM. Unmatched junction bases numbered 28, after V lost 3 bases and J lost 0 bases. The CDR3 here is CASSFGAYRTGTLSNLLSNQPQHF. DNA of the CDR3: TGTGCCAGCAGTTTTGGAGCGTATAGGACAGGGACCCTATCTAACCTACTTAGCAATCAGCCCCAGCATTTT.

V is TRBV6-1 and J is TRBJ2-1; no clear D gene. Germline loops: CDR1 MNHNS, CDR2 SASEGT. This CDR3 region has 15 residues. The V end was cut by 6 bases, the J end by 1 base, with 13 bases between. CDR3 in DNA: TGTGCCAGCAGCCTACTGGGCCCGTCCTACAATGAGCAGTTCTTC. It specifies CASSLLGPSYNEQFF.

The rearrangement links TRBV28 to TRBJ2-5; no definite D call. The length of the CDR3 is 11 residues. The V end was cut by 8 bases, the J end by 4 bases, with 8 bases between. Germline values: CDR1 MDHEN, CDR2 SYDVKM. Written as DNA, the CDR3 is TGTGCCAGCGATGCGAGAGAGACCCAGTACTTC. Its translation is CASDARETQYF.

The genes are TRBV5-1 and TRBJ2-5; perhaps D is TRBD1 or TRBD2 (5 bases each). Trimming shortened V by 1 base and J by 6 bases, and 13 bases separated the two germline ends. The CDR3 has 14 amino acids. Per germline, CDR1 SGHRS and CDR2 YFSETQ. Written as DNA, the CDR3 is TGCGCCAGCAGCTTGAGTCAGAGGGGACAGACCCAGTACTTC. Its translation: CASSLSQRGQTQYF.

This clone was detected only once. The genes are TRBV7-9 and TRBJ2-2; D may be TRBD1 or TRBD2 (5 bases each). The CDR3 length is 17 residues. V was pared by 5 bases and J by 3 bases, with 19 bases between. Germline lookup yields CDR1 SEHNR and CDR2 FQNEAQ (reference sequence). CDR3 coding DNA: TGTGCCAGCAGCGTGCGAGAGGGACGTGACTACACCGGGGAGCTGTTTTTT. Its translation is CASSVREGRDYTGELFF.

This chain connects TRBV27 to TRBJ2-7; 7 positions match TRBD2. Germline-derived CDR1 and CDR2 are MNHEY and SMNVEV (reference sequence). V lost 6 bases to trimming and J lost 0 bases; unmatched junction nucleotides: 17. The CDR3 extends over 18 amino acids. Here the CDR3 DNA reads TGTGCCAGCAGACACCTTGTAGGCGGGGGTGGCGGCTCCTACGAGCAGTACTTC. Amino acid sequence: CASRHLVGGGGGSYEQYF.

The chain carries TRBV5-1 and TRBJ2-7, with 7 bases identical to TRBD1. V was clipped by 4 bases and J by 0 bases; unmatched bases: 1. The CDR3 runs to 13 residues. Germline V gene lookup returns CDR1 SGHRS and CDR2 YFSETQ. The CDR3 bases are TGCGCCAGCAGCCGACAGGGCTCCTACGAGCAGTACTTC. Encoded protein: CASSRQGSYEQYF.

This rearrangement joins TRBV7-3 to TRBJ2-3; 9 positions match TRBD1. V lost 2 bases, J lost 9 bases, and 6 bases stayed unmatched. Germline V gives CDR1 SGHTA, CDR2 FQGTGA. This CDR3 comprises 14 residues. The CDR3 region has the DNA TGTGCCAGCAGCTTACGGACAGGGGCGGACACGCAGTATTTT. Its protein product is CASSLRTGADTQYF.

This chain connects TRBV30 to TRBJ2-2; no clear D. Per germline, CDR1 GTSNPN and CDR2 SVGIG (reference sequence). The CDR3 runs 14 residues. V was trimmed by 2 bases and J by 3 bases, leaving 10 bases between them. The CDR3 DNA reads as TGTGCCTGGAGTTTGGGCTGGGACACCGGGGAGCTGTTTTTT. Amino acid sequence: CAWSLGWDTGELFF.

The chain combines TRBV19 with TRBJ1-1, with D uncertain. The CDR3 is 14 amino acids. From germline, CDR1 is LNHDA and CDR2 SQIVND (reference sequence). Trimming removed 4 bases from V and 0 bases from J, with 9 bases in between. The CDR3, as DNA: TGTGCCAGTAGTACTCAGGTCCTGAACACTGAAGCTTTCTTT. Encoded protein: CASSTQVLNTEAFF.